The 9 T cell receptor beta chains listed next were all sequenced from one sample in a study of blood T cell repertoires in COVID-19. Data came from immunoSEQ multiplex PCR; TCRdb stores just in-frame clones and leaves some out. The sample includes approximately 500,000 clones, approximately 89% of them seen just once. Input material: peripheral blood. All receptors come from a man between 18 and 35 years old with COVID-19, enrolled during active disease.

V is TRBV24-1 and J is TRBJ2-3, with 9 bases lining up with TRBD1. Per germline, CDR1 KGHDR and CDR2 SFDVKD. CDR3 length equals 15 residues. V lost 5 bases, J lost 3 bases, and 5 bases stayed unmatched. CDR3 nucleotides: TGTGCCACCAGTGCTATGACAGGGGGGACAGATACGCAGTATTTT. Amino acids: CATSAMTGGTDTQYF.

V gene TRBV10-2 combines with J gene TRBJ2-1; TRBD2 is a possible D gene (6 bases). With 5 bases removed from V and 10 bases from J, the gap between germline ends came to 12 bases. Per germline, CDR1 WSHSY and CDR2 SAAADI. The CDR3 length is 12 residues. The CDR3 sequence: CASSNAGGEQFF. Here the CDR3 DNA reads TGCGCCAGCAGTAACGCCGGGGGAGAGCAGTTCTTC.

The CDR3, as DNA: TGTGCCAGCAGTTGGACAGGGACCTACGAGCAGTACTTC. Its translation is CASSWTGTYEQYF. The V call is TRBV6-5, the J call TRBJ2-7, with 8 bases fitting TRBD1. Germline V gene lookup returns CDR1 MNHEY and CDR2 SVGAGI. This CDR3 contains 13 residues. With V trimmed by 4 bases and J by 2 bases, 1 base remained unmatched.

The chain couples TRBV12-3 or TRBV12-4 to TRBJ1-5; a weak D match, TRBD1 (6 bases). The CDR3 totals 11 residues. Trimming took 6 bases from V and 9 from J, leaving 9 bases between them. This CDR3 is CASSFRGPQHF. The CDR3 region has the DNA TGTGCCAGCAGCTTCAGGGGGCCCCAGCATTTT.

The sample holds one count of this clone. The chain employs TRBV9 and TRBJ2-1, with D perhaps matching TRBD2 (6 bases). This CDR3 has 15 amino acids. Per the germline V gene, CDR1 is SGDLS and CDR2 is YYNGEE. Trimming took 0 bases from V and 8 from J, leaving 15 bases between them. CDR3 protein: CASSVAGRPGDEQFF. The CDR3 DNA reads as TGTGCCAGCAGCGTAGCCGGTCGCCCGGGGGATGAGCAGTTCTTC.

The gene calls are TRBV20-1 and TRBJ1-1; no reliable D call. CDR1 is DFQATT, CDR2 SNEGSKA, per germline (reference sequence). The CDR3 length is 13 residues. Trimming removed 3 bases from V and 6 bases from J, with 14 bases in between. The CDR3 loop reads CSASYGGIAEAFF. In nucleotides, the CDR3 is TGCAGTGCTAGTTATGGAGGGATCGCTGAAGCTTTCTTT.

This clone was seen only once. The genes are TRBV14 and TRBJ2-5, with 7 bases matching TRBD2. V shed 2 bases, J shed 4 bases, and the junction held 10 bases outside the gene matches. Germline CDR1 SGHDN, CDR2 FVKESK. The CDR3 is 16 residues long. The CDR3 spells CASSQTTGTKIETQYF. The CDR3 DNA is TGTGCCAGCAGCCAAACGACCGGGACTAAAATAGAGACCCAGTACTTC.

The rearrangement links TRBV19 to TRBJ2-3; TRBD1 matches 11 bases. CDR1 and CDR2 from the germline V gene are LNHDA and SQIVND (reference sequence). V shed 3 bases, J shed 5 bases, and the junction held 4 bases outside the gene matches. The CDR3 contains 15 residues. The CDR3 nucleotides read TGTGCCAGTAGTATTGGACAGGGGGCGGTAGATACGCAGTATTTT. Translated, it gives CASSIGQGAVDTQYF.

The CDR3 loop is CARDRQGMECNEQFF. The CDR3 DNA reads TGTGCCAGGGATCGACAGGGAATGGAATGCAATGAGCAGTTCTTC. The chain is built from TRBV6-6 and TRBJ2-1, with 7 positions matching TRBD1. CDR3 size: 15 residues. Germline assignment: CDR1 MNHNY and CDR2 SVGAGI (reference sequence). With V trimmed by 9 bases and J by 6 bases, 14 bases remained unmatched.